This T cell receptor (beta chain) was observed in a study of CD8 T cells in Susac syndrome. The authors reverse transcribed roughly 0.5 to 1 ug RNA with random hexamers. TCRdb passed the immunoSEQ multiplex PCR reads through MiXCR, listing each CDR3 protein once. The table has about 190,000 distinct CDR3 sequences, 91% seen once; the top ten hold over 0.075%. The J segment lost 3 bases and the V segment lost 5 bases, leaving 7 bases of the junction unmatched. This CDR3 region has 15 residues. Looked up from germline, CDR1 is MNHEY and CDR2 is SVGAGI. Sequences were obtained from CD4+ T cells from PBMCs. V is TRBV6-5 and J is TRBJ2-1, with 7 bases that match TRBD1. The receptor was isolated from a human donor with Susac syndrome. The CDR3 region has the DNA TGTGCCAGCAGTCGCAGGGGGACCTACTACAATGAGCAGTTCTTC. Translation: CASSRRGTYYNEQFF.